Here is one T cell receptor beta chain with its context. The sample originates from a study of control samples from healthy donors and cancer patients. Sequencing used immunoSEQ multiplex PCR; TCRdb keeps in-frame clones, though not all of them. The sample contains approximately 150,000 clones, about 86% of which appear only once. The clonotype was recovered from a man aged 18 to 29 in good health. Sequencing was done on a sample of blood.

CDR3 protein: CASSSGLAGVANEQFF. DNA of the CDR3: TGTGCCAGCTCTTCCGGACTAGCGGGGGTAGCCAATGAGCAGTTCTTC. The chain uses TRBV18 and TRBJ2-1; 13 nucleotides agree with TRBD2. This CDR3 spans 16 amino acids. CDR1 and CDR2 from the germline V gene are KGHSH and LQKENI. The V and J ends lost 6 bases and 6 bases, in that order; junction bases with no gene match: 8.